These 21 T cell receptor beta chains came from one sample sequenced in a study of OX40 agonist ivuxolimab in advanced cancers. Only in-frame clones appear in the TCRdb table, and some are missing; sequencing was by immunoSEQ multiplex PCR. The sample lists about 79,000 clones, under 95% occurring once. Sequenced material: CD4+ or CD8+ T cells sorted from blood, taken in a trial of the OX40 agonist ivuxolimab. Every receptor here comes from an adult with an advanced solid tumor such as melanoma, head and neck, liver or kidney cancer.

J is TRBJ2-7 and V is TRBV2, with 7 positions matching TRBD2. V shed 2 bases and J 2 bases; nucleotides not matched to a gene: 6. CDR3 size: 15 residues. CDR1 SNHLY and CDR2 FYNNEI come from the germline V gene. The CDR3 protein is CASSEKRGAPYEQYF. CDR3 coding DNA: TGTGCCAGCAGTGAAAAGCGGGGCGCCCCCTACGAGCAGTACTTC.

This CDR3 reads CASSARDSRSVSPLHF. As DNA, the CDR3 is TGTGCCAGCAGCGCACGGGACAGCCGATCTGTTTCACCCCTCCACTTT. The rearrangement uses TRBV4-2 and TRBJ1-6, with TRBD1 identical over 7 bases. Unmatched junction bases numbered 13, after V lost 5 bases and J lost 9 bases. Germline lookup yields CDR1 LGHNA and CDR2 YNFKEQ. This CDR3 has 16 amino acids.

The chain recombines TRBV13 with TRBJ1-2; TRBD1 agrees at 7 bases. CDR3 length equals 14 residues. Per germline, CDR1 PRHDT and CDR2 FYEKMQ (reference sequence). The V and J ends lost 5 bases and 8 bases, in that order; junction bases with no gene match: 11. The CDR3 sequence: CASSAYRGGQGYTF. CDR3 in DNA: TGTGCCAGCAGCGCATACAGGGGAGGGCAGGGCTACACCTTC.

The DNA of the CDR3 is TGTGCCAGCAGGGAAAACCCCCTTGGTCCGACCAAGGGTCAGCCCCAGCATTTT. This gives the protein CASRENPLGPTKGQPQHF. The V and J genes are TRBV2 and TRBJ1-5, with D uncertain. The germline V gene has CDR1 SNHLY and CDR2 FYNNEI. CDR3 length: 18 amino acids. V lost 6 bases and J lost 6, with 27 bases in between.

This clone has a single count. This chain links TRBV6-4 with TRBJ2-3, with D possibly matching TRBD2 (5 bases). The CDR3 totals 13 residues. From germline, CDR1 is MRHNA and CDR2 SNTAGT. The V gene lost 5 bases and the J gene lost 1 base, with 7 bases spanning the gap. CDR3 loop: CASSRTGTDTQYF. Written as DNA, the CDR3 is TGTGCCAGCAGTCGGACTGGCACAGATACGCAGTATTTT.

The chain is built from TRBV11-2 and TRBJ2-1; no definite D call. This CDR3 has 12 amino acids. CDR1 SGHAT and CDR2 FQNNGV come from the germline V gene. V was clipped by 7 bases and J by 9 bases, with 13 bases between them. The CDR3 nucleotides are TGTGCCAGCACCCAAGAAGGGATTGAGCAGTTCTTC. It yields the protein CASTQEGIEQFF.

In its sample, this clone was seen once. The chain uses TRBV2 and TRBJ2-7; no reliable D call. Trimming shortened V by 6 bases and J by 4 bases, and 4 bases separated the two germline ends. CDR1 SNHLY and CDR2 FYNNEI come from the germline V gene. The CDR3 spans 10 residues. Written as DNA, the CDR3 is TGTGCCAGCAGGGGATACGAGCAGTACTTC. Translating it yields CASRGYEQYF.

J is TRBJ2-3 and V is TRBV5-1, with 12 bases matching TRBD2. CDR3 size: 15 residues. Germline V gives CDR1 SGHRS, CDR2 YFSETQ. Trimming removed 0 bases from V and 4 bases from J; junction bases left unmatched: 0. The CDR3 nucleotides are TGCGCCAGCAGCTTGGCTAGCGGGGGGGCAGATACGCAGTATTTT. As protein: CASSLASGGADTQYF.

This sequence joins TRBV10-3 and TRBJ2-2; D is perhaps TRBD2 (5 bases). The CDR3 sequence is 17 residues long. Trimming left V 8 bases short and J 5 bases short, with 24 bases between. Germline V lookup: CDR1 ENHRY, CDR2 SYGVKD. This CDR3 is CAIPGLEQGPGTGELFF. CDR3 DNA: TGTGCCATCCCTGGGCTTGAACAAGGCCCGGGGACCGGGGAGCTGTTTTTT.

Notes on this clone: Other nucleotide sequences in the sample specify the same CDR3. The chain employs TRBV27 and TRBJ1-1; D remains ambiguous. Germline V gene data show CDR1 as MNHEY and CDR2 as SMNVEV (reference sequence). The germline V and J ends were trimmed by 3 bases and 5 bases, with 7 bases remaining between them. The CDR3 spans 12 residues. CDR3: CASSFLGTEAFF. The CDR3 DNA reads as TGTGCCAGCAGTTTTTTGGGGACTGAAGCTTTCTTT.

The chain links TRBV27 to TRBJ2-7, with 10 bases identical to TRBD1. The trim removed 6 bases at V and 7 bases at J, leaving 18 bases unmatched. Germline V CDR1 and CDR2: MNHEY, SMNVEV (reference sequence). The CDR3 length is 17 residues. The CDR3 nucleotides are TGTGCCAGCAGGGGGATTAACGACAGGGGGCTATTGAGGGAGCAGTACTTC. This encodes CASRGINDRGLLREQYF.

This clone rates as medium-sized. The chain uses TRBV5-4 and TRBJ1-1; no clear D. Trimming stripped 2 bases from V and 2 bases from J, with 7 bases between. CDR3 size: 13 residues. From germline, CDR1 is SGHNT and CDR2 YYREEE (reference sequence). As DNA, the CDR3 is TGTGCCAGCAGCTTAATCAGTAACACTGAAGCTTTCTTT. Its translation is CASSLISNTEAFF.

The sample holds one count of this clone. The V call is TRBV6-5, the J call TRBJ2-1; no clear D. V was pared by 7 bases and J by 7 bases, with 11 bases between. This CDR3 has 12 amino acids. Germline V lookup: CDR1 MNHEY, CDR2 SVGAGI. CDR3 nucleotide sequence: TGTGCCAGCACCAGTCAAGGAAATGAGCAGTTCTTC. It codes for CASTSQGNEQFF.

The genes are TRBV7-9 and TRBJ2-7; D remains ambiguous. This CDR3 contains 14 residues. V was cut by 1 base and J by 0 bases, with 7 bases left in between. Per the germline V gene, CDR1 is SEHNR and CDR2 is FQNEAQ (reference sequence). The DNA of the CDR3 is TGTGCCAGCAGCTTAGGGGCGGACTCCTACGAGCAGTACTTC. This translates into CASSLGADSYEQYF.

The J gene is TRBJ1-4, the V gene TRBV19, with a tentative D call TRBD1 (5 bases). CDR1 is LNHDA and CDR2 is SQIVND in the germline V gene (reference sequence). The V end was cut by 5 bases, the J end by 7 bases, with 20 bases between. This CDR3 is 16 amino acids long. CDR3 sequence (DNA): TGTGCCAGTAGTCTACCGACGGGGACTAGAGGTGAAAAACTGTTTTTT. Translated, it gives CASSLPTGTRGEKLFF. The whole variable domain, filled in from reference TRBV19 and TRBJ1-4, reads DGGITQSPKYLFRKEGQNVTLSCEQNLNHDAMYWYRQDPGQGLRLIYYSQIVNDFQKGDIAEGYSVSREKKESFPLTVTSAQKNPTAFYLCASSLPTGTRGEKLFFGSGTQLSVL.

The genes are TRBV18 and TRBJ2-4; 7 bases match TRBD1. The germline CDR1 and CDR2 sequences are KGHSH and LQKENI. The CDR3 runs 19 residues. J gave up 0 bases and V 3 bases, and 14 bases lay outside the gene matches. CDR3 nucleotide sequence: TGTGCCAGCTCACCTGGGGAAACAGGGGCCCCCATAGCCAAAAACATTCAGTACTTC. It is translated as CASSPGETGAPIAKNIQYF.

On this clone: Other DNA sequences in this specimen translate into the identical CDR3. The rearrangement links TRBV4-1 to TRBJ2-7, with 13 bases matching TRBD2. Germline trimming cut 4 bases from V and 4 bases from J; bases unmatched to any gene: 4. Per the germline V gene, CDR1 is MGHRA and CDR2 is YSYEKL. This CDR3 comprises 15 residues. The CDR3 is CASSPGLAGTYEQYF. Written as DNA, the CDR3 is TGCGCCAGCAGCCCGGGACTAGCGGGGACTTACGAGCAGTACTTC.

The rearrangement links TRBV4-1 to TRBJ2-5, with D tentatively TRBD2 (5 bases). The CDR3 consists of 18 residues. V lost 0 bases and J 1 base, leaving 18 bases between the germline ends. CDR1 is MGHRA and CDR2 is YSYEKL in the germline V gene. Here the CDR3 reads CASSQDYVSSGLQETQYF. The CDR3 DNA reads TGCGCCAGCAGCCAAGATTATGTGTCTAGTGGACTCCAAGAGACCCAGTACTTC.

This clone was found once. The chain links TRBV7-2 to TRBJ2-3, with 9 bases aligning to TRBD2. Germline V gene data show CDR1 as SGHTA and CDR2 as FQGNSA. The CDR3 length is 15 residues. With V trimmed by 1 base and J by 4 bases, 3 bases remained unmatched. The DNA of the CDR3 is TGTGCCAGCAGCTTAGTAGCGGGGGCGGCAGATACGCAGTATTTT. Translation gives CASSLVAGAADTQYF. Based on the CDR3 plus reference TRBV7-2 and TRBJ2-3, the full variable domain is GAGVSQSPSNKVTEKGKDVELRCDPISGHTALYWYRQSLGQGLEFLIYFQGNSAPDKSGLPSDRFSAERTGGSVSTLTIQRTQQEDSAVYLCASSLVAGAADTQYFGPGTRLTVL.

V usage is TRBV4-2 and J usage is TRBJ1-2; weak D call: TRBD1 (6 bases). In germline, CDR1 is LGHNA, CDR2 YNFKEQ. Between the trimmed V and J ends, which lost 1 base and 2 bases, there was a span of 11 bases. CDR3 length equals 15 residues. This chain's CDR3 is CASSQGVGGNYGYTF. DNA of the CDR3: TGTGCCAGCAGCCAAGGCGTAGGGGGAAACTATGGCTACACCTTC.

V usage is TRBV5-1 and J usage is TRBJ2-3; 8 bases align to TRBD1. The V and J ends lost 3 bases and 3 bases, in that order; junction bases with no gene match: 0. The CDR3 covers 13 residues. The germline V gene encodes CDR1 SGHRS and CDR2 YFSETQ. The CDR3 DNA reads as TGCGCCAGCAGCTGGACAGGGACAGATACGCAGTATTTT. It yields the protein CASSWTGTDTQYF.